These 23 T cell receptor beta chains were all obtained from the same sample, sequenced in a study of T-cell reconstitution after alpha-beta-depleted transplantation in children. Researchers prepared the TCRbeta library using unique molecular identifiers, the study reports. MiXCR was run by TCRdb on the PCR reads, yielding one entry per CDR3 protein. The sample records approximately 500,000 distinct CDR3 sequences, over 9.5% being singletons. Sequences were derived from PBMCs, sampled before TCRalphabeta/CD19-depleted stem cell transplant. The receptors shown here come from a child aged 2 to 10 with inherited bone marrow failure, due to receive a stem cell transplant.

In this sample, this clonotype turned up many times. This chain links TRBV12-3 or TRBV12-4 with TRBJ1-5; D uncertain. V lost 3 bases, J lost 2 bases, and 11 bases lay in between. The CDR3 has 15 amino acids. CDR3 in DNA: TGTGCCAGCAGTTTTAGTCCAGGTGGCAATCAGCCCCAGCATTTT. It codes for CASSFSPGGNQPQHF.

The sample holds many counts of this clonotype. The chain recombines TRBV12-3 or TRBV12-4 with TRBJ2-7; D unclear. With 3 bases removed from V and 6 bases from J, the gap between germline ends came to 12 bases. The CDR3 totals 13 residues. The CDR3 DNA reads TGTGCCAGCAGTTTCGTTCGACTGGGCGAGCAGTACTTC. Translating gives CASSFVRLGEQYF.

This clonotype came up a few times. The CDR3: CASSFSRGPDTGELFF. CDR3 in DNA: TGTGCCAGCAGTTTTTCCCGCGGACCTGACACCGGGGAGCTGTTTTTT. The V and J genes are TRBV6-2 or TRBV6-3 and TRBJ2-2; D not certain. This CDR3 contains 16 residues. Germline V lookup: CDR1 MNHEY, CDR2 SVGEGT. Trimming removed 4 bases at V and 3 bases at J, with 15 bases between.

The chain couples TRBV4-3 to TRBJ1-2; D might be TRBD1 (5 bases). The CDR3 loop spans 15 amino acids. Trimming removed 4 bases from V and 8 bases from J, with 20 bases in between. Germline V gives CDR1 LGHNA, CDR2 YSLEER. The CDR3 loop is CASSPGDLGVYGYTF. In DNA, the CDR3 is TGCGCCAGCAGCCCCGGAGATCTGGGGGTTTACGGCTACACCTTC.

Note on this clonotype: This could be a read error, since a much larger clone is one nucleotide away. This sequence joins TRBV6-5 and TRBJ2-2; D ambiguous. Germline V gene sequence: CDR1 MNHEY, CDR2 SVGAGI. The CDR3 is 13 residues long. CDR3 in DNA: TGTGCCAGCAGATACTGGGCCCCCGGGGAGCTGTTTTTT. This sequence encodes CASRYWAPGELFF.

This clonotype was seen at least ten times. V gene TRBV12-3 or TRBV12-4 combines with J gene TRBJ1-2; a weak D match, TRBD1 (6 bases). The CDR3 covers 13 residues. Trimming removed 6 bases at V and 8 bases at J, with 16 bases between. The CDR3 loop reads CASSERQGTGYTF. The CDR3 DNA follows: TGTGCCAGCAGCGAGAGGCAGGGGACCGGCTACACCTTC.

The rearrangement joins TRBV29-1 to TRBJ1-4; D unresolved. Deletions cut 4 bases from V and 8 bases from J, with 11 bases between. This CDR3 comprises 12 residues. Germline-derived CDR1 and CDR2 are SQVTM and ANQGSEA. The CDR3: CSVGTSLEKLFF. The CDR3 nucleotides read TGCAGCGTTGGGACGAGTCTAGAAAAACTGTTTTTT.

The rearrangement uses TRBV6-1 and TRBJ1-5; tentative D call: TRBD1 (6 bases). Trimming cost V 4 bases and J 5 bases, with 15 bases left between them. Germline V CDR1 and CDR2: MNHNS, SASEGT. The CDR3 has 15 amino acids. DNA of the CDR3: TGTGCCAGCAGTGGGCAAGGGGGGGCTTATCAGCCCCAGCATTTT. This encodes CASSGQGGAYQPQHF.

The chain employs TRBV6-1 and TRBJ2-2, with 14 bases identical to TRBD2. This CDR3 spans 16 amino acids. Germline CDR1 and CDR2: MNHNS and SASEGT. The V segment lost 6 bases and the J segment 7 bases; nucleotides outside the gene matches: 7. CDR3 sequence reads: CASRWRLAGGDGELFF. As DNA, the CDR3 is TGTGCCAGCAGGTGGAGACTAGCGGGAGGGGACGGGGAGCTGTTTTTT.

This clonotype came up many times. The V gene is TRBV7-9, the J gene TRBJ2-1; no clear D. The CDR3 covers 13 residues. Trimming removed 0 bases from V and 7 bases from J, with 7 bases in between. Germline V gives CDR1 SEHNR, CDR2 FQNEAQ (reference sequence). Here the CDR3 DNA reads TGTGCCAGCAGCTTAGCCTTGGTAAATGAGCAGTTCTTC. Protein: CASSLALVNEQFF.

This clonotype was detected many times. This chain uses TRBV3-1 with TRBJ1-6; D gene ambiguous. Trimming left V 0 bases short and J 7 bases short, with 10 bases between. Germline assignment: CDR1 LGHDT and CDR2 YNNKEL (reference sequence). The CDR3 sequence is 15 residues long. This CDR3 reads CASSQEGLRNSPLHF. In nucleotides, the CDR3 is TGTGCCAGCAGCCAAGAAGGACTTAGAAATTCACCCCTCCACTTT.

This clonotype was observed at least ten times. The CDR3 is CASSLLAPRQFF. CDR3 coding DNA: TGTGCCAGCAGCCTACTAGCGCCGAGGCAGTTCTTC. The rearrangement links TRBV7-9 to TRBJ2-1; the match to TRBD2 covers 7 bases. Trimming removed 5 bases from V and 12 bases from J; junction bases left unmatched: 7. CDR3 length equals 12 residues. Germline lookup yields CDR1 SEHNR and CDR2 FQNEAQ (reference sequence). The entire variable domain, with the rest obtained from reference TRBV7-9 and TRBJ2-1, is as follows: DTGVSQNPRHKITKRGQNVTFRCDPISEHNRLYWYRQTLGQGPEFLTYFQNEAQLEKSRLLSDRFSAERPKGSFSTLEIQRTEQGDSAMYLCASSLLAPRQFFGPGTRLTVL.

At least ten counts were recorded for this clonotype. The chain combines TRBV7-8 with TRBJ2-1, with a tentative D call TRBD2 (5 bases). This CDR3 has 16 amino acids. V lost 6 bases to trimming and J lost 8 bases, with 23 bases between them. The germline V gene encodes CDR1 SGHVS and CDR2 FQNEAQ. CDR3 loop: CASRQRSLVLWDEQFF. CDR3 coding DNA: TGTGCCAGCAGGCAAAGGTCACTAGTCTTGTGGGATGAGCAGTTCTTC.

The sample holds many counts of this clonotype. This chain uses TRBV5-1 with TRBJ2-3, with TRBD1 identical over 8 bases. The CDR3 contains 16 residues. The trim removed 5 bases at V and 0 bases at J, leaving 8 bases unmatched. Germline-derived CDR1 and CDR2 are SGHRS and YFSETQ. The CDR3 protein is CASSYRTGHSTDTQYF. The CDR3 DNA reads as TGCGCCAGCAGTTATCGGACAGGGCACAGCACAGATACGCAGTATTTT.

This clonotype was seen ten or more times. The chain carries TRBV6-5 and TRBJ1-3, with D possibly matching TRBD1 (6 bases). The V gene's germline CDR1 is MNHEY and CDR2 SVGAGI. CDR3 length equals 14 residues. V lost 2 bases to trimming and J lost 1 base, with 6 bases between them. The CDR3 loop reads CASSYQGSGNTIYF. The CDR3 coding sequence is TGTGCCAGCAGTTACCAGGGGTCTGGAAACACCATATATTTT.

This clonotype was seen many times. V is TRBV5-1 and J is TRBJ2-1; no firm D call. The length of the CDR3 is 11 residues. Looked up from germline, CDR1 is SGHRS and CDR2 is YFSETQ. Trimming removed 1 base from V and 5 bases from J, with 1 base in between. Written as DNA, the CDR3 is TGCGCCAGCAGCTTGCACAATGAGCAGTTCTTC. Translating it yields CASSLHNEQFF.

The table lists this clonotype with many counts. V gene TRBV9 combines with J gene TRBJ2-1; 8 bases are a match to TRBD2. V was pared by 2 bases and J by 2 bases, with 9 bases of the junction left unmatched. Looked up from germline, CDR1 is SGDLS and CDR2 is YYNGEE. This CDR3 region has 17 residues. The DNA for the CDR3 is TGTGCCAGCAGCGTTCCTCCCAGCGGGAGTACCTACAATGAGCAGTTCTTC. Its translation: CASSVPPSGSTYNEQFF. The full variable domain, its missing parts supplied by reference TRBV9 and TRBJ2-1, is DSGVTQTPKHLITATGQRVTLRCSPRSGDLSVYWYQQSLDQGLQFLIQYYNGEERAKGNILERFSAQQFPDLHSELNLSSLELGDSALYFCASSVPPSGSTYNEQFFGPGTRLTVL.

The rearrangement uses TRBV2 and TRBJ2-3, with 9 bases matching TRBD2. This CDR3 is 17 amino acids long. Per germline, CDR1 SNHLY and CDR2 FYNNEI. After removal of 3 bases from V and 7 bases from J, the junction contained 14 bases not matched to a gene. The DNA of the CDR3 is TGTGCCAGCAGTGATCCCCCCGTGGGGCTAGCGGGATATACGCAGTATTTT. Protein sequence: CASSDPPVGLAGYTQYF.

Ten or more counts support this clonotype. This chain joins TRBV7-9 and TRBJ2-7; D gene ambiguous. Trimming cost V 2 bases and J 3 bases, with 14 bases left between them. Germline V gene sequence: CDR1 SEHNR, CDR2 FQNEAQ (reference sequence). This CDR3 comprises 15 residues. The CDR3 bases are TGTGCCAGCAGCTTATCGAAGGGTACGGGCTACGAGCAGTACTTC. The encoded protein is CASSLSKGTGYEQYF.

The chain couples TRBV6-1 to TRBJ2-7, with 7 bases fitting TRBD1. Germline lookup yields CDR1 MNHNS and CDR2 SASEGT. V lost 8 bases to trimming and J lost 7 bases; unmatched junction nucleotides: 14. The CDR3 has 14 residues. Here the CDR3 reads CASGLQQGLGEQYF. The CDR3 DNA follows: TGTGCCAGCGGACTTCAACAGGGGTTGGGGGAGCAGTACTTC.

The chain has TRBV27 and TRBJ2-1; possible D gene TRBD2, 5 bases. This CDR3 is built from 14 residues. Germline values: CDR1 MNHEY, CDR2 SMNVEV (reference sequence). Between the trimmed V and J ends, which lost 3 bases and 15 bases, there was a span of 21 bases. This CDR3 is CASSFMASHKSSFF. As DNA, the CDR3 is TGTGCCAGCAGTTTTATGGCTAGCCACAAGTCATCGTTCTTC.

This clonotype showed up many times. The chain joins TRBV5-1 to TRBJ1-2; D remains ambiguous. V shed 0 bases and J shed 4 bases, with 13 bases lying between them. The CDR3 consists of 15 residues. CDR1 is SGHRS, CDR2 YFSETQ, per germline. The CDR3 is CASSLAGGNVYGYTF. As DNA, the CDR3 is TGCGCCAGCAGCTTGGCCGGAGGGAACGTCTATGGCTACACCTTC.

This clonotype was seen at least ten times. This rearrangement joins TRBV29-1 to TRBJ1-1; no clear D. Germline CDR1 and CDR2: SQVTM and ANQGSEA. V lost 3 bases and J 6 bases, leaving 8 bases between the germline ends. The CDR3 is made up of 11 amino acids. The CDR3 loop reads CSVDYGPEAFF. DNA of the CDR3: TGCAGCGTTGACTACGGTCCTGAAGCTTTCTTT. Complete variable domain (other parts from reference TRBV29-1 and TRBJ1-1): SAVISQKPSRDICQRGTSLTIQCQVDSQVTMMFWYRQQPGQSLTLIATANQGSEATYESGFVIDKFPISRPNLTFSTLTVSNMSPEDSSIYLCSVDYGPEAFFGQGTRLTVV.